Listed below are T cell receptor beta chains from one sample, sequenced in a study of monozygotic twins with inflammatory bowel disease. TCRdb re-called the 5' RACE reads, yielding one record per CDR3 amino acid sequence without DNA. The table lists some 440,000 distinct CDR3 sequences, with about 2.4% in the top ten. The sequenced material came from blood. Receptor source: a human donor with ulcerative colitis or Crohn's disease, or a healthy co-twin of an affected twin (not recorded which). Both conserved end residues are part of each CDR3.

v_call: TRBV9; j_call: TRBJ2-5; cdr3_aa: CASSSSGVETQYF
v_call: TRBV29-1; j_call: TRBJ1-1; cdr3_aa: CSGRVNTEAFF
v_call: TRBV14; j_call: TRBJ2-3; cdr3_aa: CASSQTSGGSTDTQYF
v_call: TRBV11-2; j_call: TRBJ2-6; cdr3_aa: CASSLTAGPGANVLTF
v_call: TRBV12-3/TRBV12-4; j_call: TRBJ1-5; cdr3_aa: CASSLQGSDWNQPQHF
v_call: TRBV6-1; j_call: TRBJ1-4; cdr3_aa: CASSRREYQVFF
v_call: TRBV30; j_call: TRBJ1-1; cdr3_aa: CAGVRRTEAFF
v_call: TRBV7-3; j_call: TRBJ1-2; cdr3_aa: CASSPVGGRLDGYTF
v_call: TRBV5-1; j_call: TRBJ2-3; cdr3_aa: CASSLKADTQYF
v_call: TRBV12-3/TRBV12-4; j_call: TRBJ1-5; cdr3_aa: CASSLAGQKSNQPQHF
v_call: TRBV20-1; j_call: TRBJ2-1; cdr3_aa: CSARDVGEQFF
v_call: TRBV21-1; j_call: TRBJ1-1; cdr3_aa: CASSNHTPFMNTEAFF
v_call: TRBV29-1; j_call: TRBJ2-6; cdr3_aa: CSVDDASGANVLTF
v_call: TRBV27; j_call: TRBJ2-1; cdr3_aa: CASSHSGIYNEQFF